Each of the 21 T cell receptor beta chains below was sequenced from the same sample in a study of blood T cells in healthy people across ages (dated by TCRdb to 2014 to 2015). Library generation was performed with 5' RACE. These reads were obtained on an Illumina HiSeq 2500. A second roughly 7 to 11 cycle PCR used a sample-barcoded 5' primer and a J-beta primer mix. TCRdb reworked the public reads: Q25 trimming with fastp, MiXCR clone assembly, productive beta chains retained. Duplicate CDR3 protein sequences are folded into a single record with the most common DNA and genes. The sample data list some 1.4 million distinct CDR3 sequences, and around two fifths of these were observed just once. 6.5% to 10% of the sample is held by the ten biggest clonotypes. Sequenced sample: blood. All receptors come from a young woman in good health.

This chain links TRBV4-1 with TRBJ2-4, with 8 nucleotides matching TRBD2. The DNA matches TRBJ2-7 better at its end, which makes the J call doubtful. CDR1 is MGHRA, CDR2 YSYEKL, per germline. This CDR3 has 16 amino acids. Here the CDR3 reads CASSQEAGLAFCEQYF. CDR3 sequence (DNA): TGCGCCAGCAGCCAAGAGGCTGGACTAGCCTTCTGCGAGCAGTACTTC.

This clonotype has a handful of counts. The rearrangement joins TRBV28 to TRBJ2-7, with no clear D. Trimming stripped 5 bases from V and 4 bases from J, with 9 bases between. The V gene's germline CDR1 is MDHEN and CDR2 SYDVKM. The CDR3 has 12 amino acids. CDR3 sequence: CASSPYKYEQYF. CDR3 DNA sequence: TGTGCCAGCAGTCCATACAAGTACGAGCAGTACTTC.

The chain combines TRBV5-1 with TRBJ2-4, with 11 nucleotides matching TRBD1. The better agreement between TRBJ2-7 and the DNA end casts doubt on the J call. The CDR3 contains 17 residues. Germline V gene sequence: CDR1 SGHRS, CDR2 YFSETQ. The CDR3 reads CASSLAPDRGRGYEQYF. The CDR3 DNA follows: TGCGCCAGCAGCTTGGCACCGGACAGGGGGCGGGGATACGAGCAGTACTTC.

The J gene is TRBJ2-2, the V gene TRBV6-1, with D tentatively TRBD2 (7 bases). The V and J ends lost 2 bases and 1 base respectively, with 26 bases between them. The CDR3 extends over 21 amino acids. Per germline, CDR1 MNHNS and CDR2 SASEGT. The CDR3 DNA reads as TGTGCCAGCAGTGAAAATCCCCGCTTGATGGGGGGGGCGTTGAACACCGGGGAGCTGTTTTTT. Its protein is CASSENPRLMGGALNTGELFF.

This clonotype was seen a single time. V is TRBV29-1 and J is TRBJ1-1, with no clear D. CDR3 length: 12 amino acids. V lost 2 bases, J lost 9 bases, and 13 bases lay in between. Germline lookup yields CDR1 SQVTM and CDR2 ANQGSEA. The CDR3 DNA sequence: TGCAGCGTTGAACCCGCTTCGGGGAAAGCTTTCTTT. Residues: CSVEPASGKAFF.

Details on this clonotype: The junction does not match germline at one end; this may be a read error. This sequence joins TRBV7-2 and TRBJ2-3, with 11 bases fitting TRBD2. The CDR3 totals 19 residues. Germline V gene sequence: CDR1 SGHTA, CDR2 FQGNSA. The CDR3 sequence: CAGSYKRRIAGGETDTQYF. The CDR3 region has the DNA TGTGCCGGCAGCTACAAGAGGAGAATAGCGGGGGGGGAAACAGATACGCAGTATTTT.

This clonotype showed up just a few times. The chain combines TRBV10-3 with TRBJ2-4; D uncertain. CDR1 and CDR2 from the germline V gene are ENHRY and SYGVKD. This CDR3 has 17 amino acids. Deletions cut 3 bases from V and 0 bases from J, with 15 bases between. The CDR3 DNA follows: TGTGCCATCAGTGATGCCAACCTTATACTAGCCAAAAACATTCAGTACTTC. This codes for CAISDANLILAKNIQYF.

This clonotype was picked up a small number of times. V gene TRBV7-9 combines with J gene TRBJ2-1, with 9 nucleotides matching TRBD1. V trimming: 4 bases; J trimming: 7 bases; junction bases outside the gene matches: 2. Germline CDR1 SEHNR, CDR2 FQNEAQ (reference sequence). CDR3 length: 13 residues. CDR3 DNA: TGTGCCAGCAGCTCCGGACAGGGGAATGAGCAGTTCTTC. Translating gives CASSSGQGNEQFF.

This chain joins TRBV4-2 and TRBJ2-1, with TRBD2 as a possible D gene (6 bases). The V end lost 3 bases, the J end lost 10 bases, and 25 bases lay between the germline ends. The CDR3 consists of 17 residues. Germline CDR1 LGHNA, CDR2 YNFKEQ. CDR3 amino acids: CASSQVAGGGVSYEQFF. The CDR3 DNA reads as TGTGCCAGCAGCCAGGTCGCCGGCGGAGGGGTATCCTACGAGCAGTTCTTC.

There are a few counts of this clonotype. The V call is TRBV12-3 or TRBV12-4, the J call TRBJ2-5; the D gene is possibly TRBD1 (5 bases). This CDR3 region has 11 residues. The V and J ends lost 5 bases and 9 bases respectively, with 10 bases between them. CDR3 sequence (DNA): TGTGCCAGCAGTACTATGGGGCCCCAGTACTTC. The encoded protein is CASSTMGPQYF.

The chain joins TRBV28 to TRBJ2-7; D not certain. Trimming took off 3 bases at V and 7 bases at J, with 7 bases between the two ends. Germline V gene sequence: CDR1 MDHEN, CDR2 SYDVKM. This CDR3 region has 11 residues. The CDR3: CASSFSTEQYF. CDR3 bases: TGTGCCAGCAGTTTTTCGACTGAGCAGTACTTC.

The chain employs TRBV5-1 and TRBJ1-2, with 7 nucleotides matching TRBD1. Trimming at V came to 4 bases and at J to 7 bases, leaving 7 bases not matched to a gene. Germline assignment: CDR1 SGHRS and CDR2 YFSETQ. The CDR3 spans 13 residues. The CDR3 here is CASSQGDIFGYTF. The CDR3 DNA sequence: TGCGCCAGCAGCCAGGGGGACATCTTTGGCTACACCTTC.

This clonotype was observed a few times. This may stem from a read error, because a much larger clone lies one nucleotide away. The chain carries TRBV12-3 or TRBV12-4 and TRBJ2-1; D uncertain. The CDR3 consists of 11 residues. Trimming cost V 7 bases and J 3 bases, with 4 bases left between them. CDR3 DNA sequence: TGTGCCAGCATCCACTACAATGAGCAGTTCTTC. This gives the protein CASIHYNEQFF.

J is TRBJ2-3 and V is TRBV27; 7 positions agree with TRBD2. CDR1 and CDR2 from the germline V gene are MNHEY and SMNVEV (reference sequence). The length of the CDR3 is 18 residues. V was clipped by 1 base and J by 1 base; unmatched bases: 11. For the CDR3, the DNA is TGTGCCAGCAGTTTATGGGGGGGAAGCGGGATCGGCACAGATACGCAGTATTTT. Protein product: CASSLWGGSGIGTDTQYF.

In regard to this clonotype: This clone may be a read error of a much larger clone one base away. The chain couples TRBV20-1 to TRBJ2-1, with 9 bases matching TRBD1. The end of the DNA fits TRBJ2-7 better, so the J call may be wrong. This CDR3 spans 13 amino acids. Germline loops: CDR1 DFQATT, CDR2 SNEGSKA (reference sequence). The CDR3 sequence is CSAAGTGYNEQYF. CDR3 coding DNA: TGCAGTGCTGCCGGGACAGGGTACAATGAGCAGTACTTC.

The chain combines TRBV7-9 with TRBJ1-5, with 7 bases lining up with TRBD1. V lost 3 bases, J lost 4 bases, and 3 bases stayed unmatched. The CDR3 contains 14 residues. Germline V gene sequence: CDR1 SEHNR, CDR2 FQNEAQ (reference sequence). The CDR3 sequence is CASSFGQVNQPQHF. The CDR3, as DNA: TGTGCCAGCAGCTTTGGACAGGTTAATCAGCCCCAGCATTTT.

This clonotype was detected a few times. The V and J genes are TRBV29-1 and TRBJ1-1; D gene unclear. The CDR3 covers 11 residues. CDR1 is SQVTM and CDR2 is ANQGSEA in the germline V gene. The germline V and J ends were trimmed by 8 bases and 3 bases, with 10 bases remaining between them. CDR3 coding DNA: TGCAGCTCCGGGAGGGACACTGAAGCTTTCTTT. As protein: CSSGRDTEAFF.

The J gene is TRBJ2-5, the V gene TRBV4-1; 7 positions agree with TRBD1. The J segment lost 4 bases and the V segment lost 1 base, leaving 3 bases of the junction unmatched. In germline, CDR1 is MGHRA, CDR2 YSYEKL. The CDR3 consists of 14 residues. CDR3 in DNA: TGCGCCAGCAGCCAAGTCGGGACAGCAGAGACCCAGTACTTC. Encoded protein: CASSQVGTAETQYF.

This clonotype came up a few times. CDR3 protein: CSASSGGMTDTQYF. As DNA, the CDR3 is TGCAGTGCTAGTAGCGGGGGGATGACAGATACGCAGTATTTT. The chain joins TRBV20-1 to TRBJ2-3; 10 bases map to TRBD2. Per the germline V gene, CDR1 is DFQATT and CDR2 is SNEGSKA (reference sequence). The trim removed 3 bases at V and 3 bases at J, leaving 3 bases unmatched. This CDR3 comprises 14 residues.

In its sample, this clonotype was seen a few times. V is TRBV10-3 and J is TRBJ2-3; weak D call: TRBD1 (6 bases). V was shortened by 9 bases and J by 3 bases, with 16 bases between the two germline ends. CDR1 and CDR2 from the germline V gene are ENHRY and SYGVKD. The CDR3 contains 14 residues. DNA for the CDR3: TGTGCCATTGATGCAGGGGCACTGACAGATACGCAGTATTTT. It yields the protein CAIDAGALTDTQYF.

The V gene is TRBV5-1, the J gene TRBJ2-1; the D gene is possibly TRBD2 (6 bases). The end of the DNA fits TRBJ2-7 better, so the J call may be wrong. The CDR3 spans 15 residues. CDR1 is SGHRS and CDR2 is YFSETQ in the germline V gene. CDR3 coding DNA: TGCGCCAGCGGAATGTCGGTGATTGGAGGGAATGAGCAGTACTTC. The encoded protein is CASGMSVIGGNEQYF.